The 25 T cell receptor beta chains given below trace back to one sample, sequenced in a study of lymphopenia after photon versus proton radiotherapy. Only in-frame clones appear in the TCRdb table, and some are missing; sequencing was by immunoSEQ multiplex PCR. The data show more than 9,500 clones, roughly 90% seen once. Source: peripheral blood, taken from a patient treated with proton-based radiotherapy. The source of these receptors is a man in his sixties with pancreatic cancer.

This clone has only one observation. The V and J genes are TRBV6-6 and TRBJ2-7; perhaps TRBD1 as D (6 bases). The CDR3 extends over 14 amino acids. Germline loops: CDR1 MNHNY, CDR2 SVGAGI (reference sequence). V dropped 7 bases and J dropped 0 bases, with 13 bases sitting between them. The DNA of the CDR3 is TGTGCCAGCAACATACAGGGTACCTCCTACGAGCAGTACTTC. Translating it yields CASNIQGTSYEQYF.

V gene TRBV10-3 combines with J gene TRBJ2-7; D remains ambiguous. Germline CDR1 is ENHRY and CDR2 is SYGVKD. This CDR3 is built from 16 residues. Trimming cost V 4 bases and J 2 bases, with 18 bases left between them. The CDR3 sequence: CAISGQHSSLPYEQYF. CDR3 bases: TGTGCCATCAGTGGGCAACACTCTTCATTACCCTACGAGCAGTACTTC.

The chain joins TRBV30 to TRBJ2-7, with 8 positions matching TRBD2. The germline V gene has CDR1 GTSNPN and CDR2 SVGIG (reference sequence). This CDR3 is 14 amino acids long. V gave up 4 bases and J gave up 7 bases; unmatched junction bases: 12. Written as DNA, the CDR3 is TGTGCCTGGATGAAAAGGCGGGAGGCTGTGGAGCAGTACTTC. Its protein product is CAWMKRREAVEQYF.

The chain is built from TRBV5-1 and TRBJ2-5, with D tentatively TRBD1 (6 bases). V lost 6 bases and J 1 base, leaving 13 bases between the germline ends. CDR1 is SGHRS and CDR2 is YFSETQ in the germline V gene. CDR3 length equals 14 residues. CDR3 coding DNA: TGCGCCAGCAACGCCGTACAGGGCCAAGAGACCCAGTACTTC. Translation: CASNAVQGQETQYF.

This rearrangement joins TRBV15 to TRBJ2-2, with D possibly matching TRBD1 (6 bases). V dropped 8 bases and J dropped 0 bases, with 13 bases sitting between them. Germline loops: CDR1 LNHNV, CDR2 YYDKDF (reference sequence). The CDR3 totals 15 residues. For the CDR3, the DNA is TGTGCCACCGCCCAGGGGACACCGAACACCGGGGAGCTGTTTTTT. Amino acids: CATAQGTPNTGELFF.

This chain joins TRBV6-1 and TRBJ2-2, with a weak D call TRBD2 (6 bases). CDR1 is MNHNS, CDR2 SASEGT, per germline. The ends were cut back, 6 bases at V and 4 bases at J, with 15 bases in the middle. The CDR3 covers 15 residues. CDR3 region: CASRPARGTTGELFF. In nucleotides, the CDR3 is TGTGCCAGCAGACCTGCTCGGGGGACCACCGGGGAGCTGTTTTTT.

This sequence joins TRBV4-2 and TRBJ1-1; D is possibly TRBD1 (6 bases). The V end was cut by 4 bases, the J end by 4 bases, with 10 bases between. Germline-derived CDR1 and CDR2 are LGHNA and YNFKEQ. The CDR3 contains 13 residues. The CDR3 DNA reads as TGTGCCAGCAGCCGAACAGGGAGCACTGAAGCTTTCTTT. Translated, it gives CASSRTGSTEAFF.

This rearrangement joins TRBV5-8 to TRBJ2-7; D may be TRBD1 (6 bases). The CDR3 runs to 14 residues. Germline values: CDR1 SGHTS, CDR2 YDEGEE. V lost 1 base, J lost 9 bases, and 17 bases lay in between. Here the CDR3 reads CASSLRSGAVGQYF. The CDR3 DNA reads TGTGCCAGCAGCTTGAGATCAGGGGCGGTTGGGCAGTACTTC.

V and J are TRBV9 and TRBJ2-5; no definite D call. Per the germline V gene, CDR1 is SGDLS and CDR2 is YYNGEE. The length of the CDR3 is 14 residues. Between the trimmed V and J ends, which lost 0 bases and 4 bases, there was a span of 10 bases. CDR3 protein: CASSVEIVGETQYF. CDR3 nucleotide sequence: TGTGCCAGCAGCGTAGAGATAGTGGGAGAGACCCAGTACTTC.

Only one count was recorded for this clone. The chain has TRBV10-1 and TRBJ2-7, with D uncertain. CDR1 and CDR2 from the germline V gene are WNHNN and SYGVQD (reference sequence). This CDR3 is built from 14 residues. Trimming pared 2 bases from V and 3 bases from J, leaving 11 bases between. CDR3 sequence reads: CASSEPGKIYEQYF. The CDR3 nucleotides read TGCGCCAGCAGTGAGCCAGGAAAGATCTACGAGCAGTACTTC.

This clone has a single count. This chain links TRBV19 with TRBJ2-7; tentative D call: TRBD2 (6 bases). Per germline, CDR1 LNHDA and CDR2 SQIVND (reference sequence). The length of the CDR3 is 14 residues. V lost 5 bases and J 7 bases, leaving 18 bases between the germline ends. The CDR3 spells CASSRARDSGEQYF. The CDR3 region has the DNA TGTGCCAGTAGTCGGGCACGGGACTCCGGGGAGCAGTACTTC.

This chain uses TRBV4-3 with TRBJ2-4; 9 nucleotides align to TRBD1. The J segment lost 4 bases and the V segment lost 3 bases, leaving 7 bases of the junction unmatched. Germline V gene lookup returns CDR1 LGHNA and CDR2 YSLEER. The CDR3 runs to 16 residues. The CDR3 nucleotides are TGCGCCAGCAGCCAGGAGAGACAGGGGGTGAAAAACATTCAGTACTTC. This encodes CASSQERQGVKNIQYF.

The V call is TRBV5-1, the J call TRBJ1-2; a possible D gene is TRBD1 (5 bases). The CDR3 is made up of 13 amino acids. V gave up 4 bases and J gave up 4 bases, with 11 bases separating them. CDR1 and CDR2 (germline): SGHRS, YFSETQ. In DNA, the CDR3 is TGCGCCAGCAGCCCGACAGACAGCTATGGCTACACCTTC. This translates into CASSPTDSYGYTF.

This chain uses TRBV7-2 with TRBJ2-1; no firm D call. The V and J ends lost 3 bases and 7 bases respectively, with 19 bases between them. The CDR3 sequence is 16 residues long. CDR1 and CDR2 (germline): SGHTA, FQGNSA. The CDR3 coding sequence is TGTGCCAGCAGCTTGATGCCGCGGTCGGGTGGGAATGAGCAGTTCTTC. Translating gives CASSLMPRSGGNEQFF.

V usage is TRBV25-1 and J usage is TRBJ2-1; D call uncertain. Germline-derived CDR1 and CDR2 are MGHDK and SYGVNS. CDR3 size: 16 residues. V shed 1 base and J shed 2 bases, with 12 bases lying between them. CDR3 sequence: CASSELGSRAYNEQFF. In nucleotides, the CDR3 is TGTGCCAGCAGTGAATTGGGATCTCGGGCCTACAATGAGCAGTTCTTC.

This chain connects TRBV10-3 to TRBJ1-1; D may be TRBD1 (5 bases). The germline CDR1 and CDR2 sequences are ENHRY and SYGVKD. There are 13 residues in the CDR3. The V and J ends lost 2 bases and 5 bases respectively, with 9 bases between them. CDR3 residues: CAISEGAQTEAFF. The CDR3 coding sequence is TGTGCCATCAGTGAGGGGGCACAGACTGAAGCTTTCTTT.

CDR3 sequence reads: CASSLGFLLETQYF. The CDR3, as DNA: TGTGCCAGCAGCTTAGGTTTTCTTTTAGAGACCCAGTACTTC. The V call is TRBV13, the J call TRBJ2-5; D not certain. This CDR3 contains 14 residues. V gave up 0 bases and J gave up 4 bases, with 9 bases separating them. The germline gives CDR1 PRHDT, CDR2 FYEKMQ (reference sequence).

This chain connects TRBV7-2 to TRBJ2-1, with TRBD1 matching over 10 bases. The CDR3 loop spans 16 amino acids. V shed 0 bases, J shed 10 bases, and the junction held 9 bases outside the gene matches. In germline, CDR1 is SGHTA, CDR2 FQGNSA. The CDR3 region has the DNA TGTGCCAGCAGCTTAGCGCCTGGGAGGACAGGGGGGGAGCAGTTCTTC. It translates to CASSLAPGRTGGEQFF.

The chain couples TRBV28 to TRBJ2-7; weak D call: TRBD2 (5 bases). This CDR3 region has 15 residues. V dropped 5 bases and J dropped 2 bases, with 16 bases sitting between them. Germline V gene data show CDR1 as MDHEN and CDR2 as SYDVKM. This CDR3 reads CASSLSGVGTYEQYF. The CDR3 coding sequence is TGTGCCAGCAGTCTCTCAGGAGTCGGGACCTACGAGCAGTACTTC. The full variable domain, in which reference TRBV28 and TRBJ2-7 provide the parts outside the CDR3, is DVKVTQSSRYLVKRTGEKVFLECVQDMDHENMFWYRQDPGLGLRLIYFSYDVKMKEKGDIPEGYSVSREKKERFSLILESASTNQTSMYLCASSLSGVGTYEQYFGPGTRLTVT.

The rearrangement joins TRBV5-6 to TRBJ2-7; 8 nucleotides match TRBD1. Germline CDR1 is SGHDT and CDR2 is YYEEEE. There are 14 residues in the CDR3. Losses at the gene ends were 2 bases for V and 6 bases for J; bases not matched to a gene: 7. CDR3 nucleotide sequence: TGTGCCAGCAGCTTTACGGACAGGGAGCTCGAGCAGTACTTC. Its translation: CASSFTDRELEQYF.

In the case of this clone: The junction does not match germline at one end; this may be a read error. V and J are TRBV29-1 and TRBJ2-7; D is ambiguous. In germline, CDR1 is SQVTM, CDR2 ANQGSEA. This CDR3 comprises 8 residues. CDR3 nucleotide sequence: TGCAGCGTTGAATCTACCAATTTC. Its protein is CSVESTNF.

This clone came up once. J is TRBJ1-3 and V is TRBV5-5, with a weak D call TRBD1 (5 bases). The CDR3 is 17 residues long. Deletions cut 3 bases from V and 0 bases from J, with 16 bases between. The V gene's germline CDR1 is SGHKS and CDR2 YYEKEE (reference sequence). The CDR3: CASSSAGDGVSGNTIYF. As DNA, the CDR3 is TGTGCCAGCAGCTCGGCGGGGGACGGGGTCTCTGGAAACACCATATATTTT. The entire variable domain, with the rest obtained from reference TRBV5-5 and TRBJ1-3, is as follows: DAGVTQSPTHLIKTRGQQVTLRCSPISGHKSVSWYQQVLGQGPQFIFQYYEKEERGRGNFPDRFSARQFPNYSSELNVNALLLGDSALYLCASSSAGDGVSGNTIYFGEGSWLTVV.

The rearrangement links TRBV5-1 to TRBJ2-5, with 7 bases identical to TRBD1. Judging by the DNA end, TRBJ2-7 fits better; the J call may be wrong. CDR3 length: 15 amino acids. Looked up from germline, CDR1 is SGHRS and CDR2 is YFSETQ. CDR3 DNA: TGCGCCAGCAGCCGCGGGCAGGGGGTTTCCTACGAGCAGTACTTC. Translation gives CASSRGQGVSYEQYF.

This chain links TRBV5-4 with TRBJ1-1; D is undetermined. V was clipped by 1 base and J by 1 base, with 8 bases between them. The CDR3 runs to 14 residues. CDR1 is SGHNT, CDR2 YYREEE, per germline (reference sequence). CDR3 in DNA: TGTGCCAGCAGCTTGAGCGGCAGGAACACTGAAGCTTTCTTT. Protein sequence: CASSLSGRNTEAFF.

The chain couples TRBV11-3 to TRBJ1-3; 8 nucleotides line up with TRBD1. CDR1 is SGHNT and CDR2 is YENEEA in the germline V gene. The CDR3 totals 15 residues. The junction had 5 bases not matched to a gene; V was cut back by 5 bases and J by 2 bases. CDR3 sequence (DNA): TGTGCCAGCAGCCGGGACAGGTCAGCTGGAAACACCATATATTTT. It is translated as CASSRDRSAGNTIYF.